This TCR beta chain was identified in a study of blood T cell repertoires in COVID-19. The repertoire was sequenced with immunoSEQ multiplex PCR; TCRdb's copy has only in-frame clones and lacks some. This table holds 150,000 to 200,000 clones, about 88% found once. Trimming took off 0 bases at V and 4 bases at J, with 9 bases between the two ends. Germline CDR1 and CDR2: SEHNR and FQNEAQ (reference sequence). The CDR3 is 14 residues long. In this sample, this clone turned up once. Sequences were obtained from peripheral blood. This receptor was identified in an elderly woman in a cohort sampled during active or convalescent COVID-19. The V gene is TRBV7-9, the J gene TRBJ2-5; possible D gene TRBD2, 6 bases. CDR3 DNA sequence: TGTGCCAGCAGCTTAGCGGTCGGGAGAGAGACCCAGTACTTC. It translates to CASSLAVGRETQYF. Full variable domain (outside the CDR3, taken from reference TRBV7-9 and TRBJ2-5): DTGVSQNPRHKITKRGQNVTFRCDPISEHNRLYWYRQTLGQGPEFLTYFQNEAQLEKSRLLSDRFSAERPKGSFSTLEIQRTEQGDSAMYLCASSLAVGRETQYFGPGTRLLVL.